This TCR beta chain was captured in a study of technical replicates of blood from four donors. Clones were read by immunoSEQ multiplex PCR, and TCRdb kept only the in-frame ones, dropping some. Of around 53,000 clones listed, 86% are singletons. Deletions cut 5 bases from V and 0 bases from J, with 20 bases between. The CDR3 is made up of 18 amino acids. Germline V CDR1 and CDR2: LNHDA, SQIVND (reference sequence). A single count supports this clone. This receptor was obtained from a human donor in good health. Some clones in this sample may be carry-over from other donors' samples. Sequenced sample: PBMCs. The V and J genes are TRBV19 and TRBJ1-5; possible D gene TRBD1, 5 bases. The DNA of the CDR3 is TGTGCCAGTAGTCCACCCCGGTGGGGCTCCTATAGCAATCAGCCCCAGCATTTT. It specifies CASSPPRWGSYSNQPQHF.